These T cell receptor beta chains were read from a single sample in a study of T cells after yellow fever vaccination. TCRdb independently ran MiXCR on the 5' RACE reads; one entry per CDR3 protein. The sample records under 300,000 distinct CDR3 sequences, approximately 6.8% being singletons. Sequencing used CD4+ T cells sorted from PBMCs, obtained on the day of the yellow fever booster vaccination. The origin of the receptors is a young man who received the YFV17D yellow fever vaccine. CDR3s include the opening cysteine and the closing phenylalanine or tryptophan. D genes are given only for firm matches. Expanded clones are given a class, and other clones once, few, many or no size at all.

V gene: TRBV18; J gene: TRBJ1-6; D gene: -; clone size: -; CDR3 DNA: TGTGCCAGCTCACCCCTGGACAGAGATAATTCACCCCTCCACTTT; CDR3 protein: CASSPLDRDNSPLHF
V gene: TRBV25-1; J gene: TRBJ2-5; D gene: -; clone size: -; CDR3 DNA: TGTGACAGCAGTGCCTCCGGGACACAAATACAAGAGACCCAGTACTTC; CDR3 protein: CDSSASGTQIQETQYF
V gene: TRBV5-1; J gene: TRBJ2-1; D gene: -; clone size: many; CDR3 DNA: TGCGCCAGCAGCTTGGTTATTCAGGGTAAGAGTGAGCAGTTCTTC; CDR3 protein: CASSLVIQGKSEQFF
V gene: TRBV5-5; J gene: TRBJ1-6; D gene: -; clone size: -; CDR3 DNA: TGTGCCAGCAGCTCCCCCCCAGGGAGCTCCTATAATTCACCCCTCCACTTT; CDR3 protein: CASSSPPGSSYNSPLHF
V gene: TRBV5-4; J gene: TRBJ2-2; D gene: -; clone size: -; CDR3 DNA: TGTGCCAGCAGCTCGGTTTTCGAGGCCGGGGAGCTGTTTTTT; CDR3 protein: CASSSVFEAGELFF
V gene: TRBV5-1; J gene: TRBJ2-1; D gene: TRBD2; clone size: many; CDR3 DNA: TGCGCCAGCAGCCTTCCAGGTGCGGGAGGTTCCTACAATGAGCAGTTCTTC; CDR3 protein: CASSLPGAGGSYNEQFF
V gene: TRBV7-3; J gene: TRBJ2-1; D gene: -; clone size: few; CDR3 DNA: TGTGCCAGCAGCTTAAGGGCAGGGCCAAACAATGAGCAGTTCTTC; CDR3 protein: CASSLRAGPNNEQFF
V gene: TRBV6-2/TRBV6-3; J gene: TRBJ2-6; D gene: -; clone size: few; CDR3 DNA: TGTGCCAGCAGACTACACGGGGGCGTTGGGGCCAACGTCCTGACTTTC; CDR3 protein: CASRLHGGVGANVLTF
V gene: TRBV15; J gene: TRBJ2-1; D gene: -; clone size: few; CDR3 DNA: TGTGCCACCAGCAGACTCGCAGGGAGCTCCTACAATGAGCAGTTCTTC; CDR3 protein: CATSRLAGSSYNEQFF
V gene: TRBV3-1; J gene: TRBJ2-3; D gene: TRBD2; clone size: few; CDR3 DNA: TGTGCCAGCAGCCGAACGAGAGGCGGGAGAGCAGATACGCAGTATTTT; CDR3 protein: CASSRTRGGRADTQYF
V gene: TRBV10-3; J gene: TRBJ2-7; D gene: -; clone size: few; CDR3 DNA: TGTGCCATCAGGGGCGGGGGCCCCCTCTCCTACGAGCAGTACTTC; CDR3 protein: CAIRGGGPLSYEQYF
V gene: TRBV9; J gene: TRBJ2-2; D gene: TRBD2; clone size: few; CDR3 DNA: TGTGCCAGCAGCGTAGCTAGCGGAAACACCGGGGAGCTGTTTTTT; CDR3 protein: CASSVASGNTGELFF
V gene: TRBV18; J gene: TRBJ2-7; D gene: -; clone size: few; CDR3 DNA: TGTGCCAGCTCACCACCTGCCAGGGGGGCCTACGAGCAGTACTTC; CDR3 protein: CASSPPARGAYEQYF
V gene: TRBV29-1; J gene: TRBJ2-3; D gene: -; clone size: -; CDR3 DNA: TGCAGCGTTGAGGCGGGATTCACAGATACGCAGTATTTT; CDR3 protein: CSVEAGFTDTQYF
V gene: TRBV5-1; J gene: TRBJ2-3; D gene: -; clone size: many; CDR3 DNA: TGCGCCAGTTCCCCCCCCCTGGGAGATACGCAGTATTTT; CDR3 protein: CASSPPLGDTQYF
V gene: TRBV9; J gene: TRBJ2-5; D gene: -; clone size: -; CDR3 DNA: TGTGCCAGCAGCCTTACGGCGGGACAGCCGTACCAAGAGACCCAGTACTTC; CDR3 protein: CASSLTAGQPYQETQYF
V gene: TRBV4-3; J gene: TRBJ2-1; D gene: -; clone size: few; CDR3 DNA: TGCGCCAGCAGCCAGGCCTTGGACAGATACAATGAGCAGTTCTTC; CDR3 protein: CASSQALDRYNEQFF
V gene: TRBV20-1; J gene: TRBJ2-3; D gene: -; clone size: many; CDR3 DNA: TGCAGTGCTAGGTCTGGAGATACGCAGTATTTT; CDR3 protein: CSARSGDTQYF
V gene: TRBV7-9; J gene: TRBJ2-3; D gene: -; clone size: many; CDR3 DNA: TGTGCCAGCAGCTTCCGGGACGGAGTTAGCACAGATACGCAGTATTTT; CDR3 protein: CASSFRDGVSTDTQYF
V gene: TRBV15; J gene: TRBJ2-2; D gene: -; clone size: many; CDR3 DNA: TGTGCCACCAGCAAGGGATTGAACACCGGGGAGCTGTTTTTT; CDR3 protein: CATSKGLNTGELFF
V gene: TRBV19; J gene: TRBJ2-2; D gene: TRBD1; clone size: -; CDR3 DNA: TGTGCCAGTACCCATAGGACAGGGGGTGTGACCGGGGAGCTGTTTTTT; CDR3 protein: CASTHRTGGVTGELFF
V gene: TRBV7-8; J gene: TRBJ2-2; D gene: TRBD2; clone size: -; CDR3 DNA: TGTGCCAGCAGTTGGGGACTAGCGGCAAACACCGGGGAGCTGTTTTTT; CDR3 protein: CASSWGLAANTGELFF
V gene: TRBV20-1; J gene: TRBJ2-7; D gene: TRBD1; clone size: -; CDR3 DNA: TGCAGTGCTAGGGGGGACAGCTACGAGCAGTACTTC; CDR3 protein: CSARGDSYEQYF
V gene: TRBV20-1; J gene: TRBJ2-7; D gene: TRBD2; clone size: few; CDR3 DNA: TGCAGTGCTCCCTTCGGCGGGAGATCCTACGAGCAGTACTTC; CDR3 protein: CSAPFGGRSYEQYF
V gene: TRBV2; J gene: TRBJ2-6; D gene: TRBD1; clone size: -; CDR3 DNA: TGTACCTTCTGTTTAGGACGCACAGGGGTAACTGGGGCCAACGTCCTGACTTTC; CDR3 protein: CTFCLGRTGVTGANVLTF
V gene: TRBV5-5; J gene: TRBJ2-7; D gene: -; clone size: many; CDR3 DNA: TGTGCCAGCAGCTATACCTCGGGACGGACCACCTACGAGCAGTACTTC; CDR3 protein: CASSYTSGRTTYEQYF
V gene: TRBV20-1; J gene: TRBJ2-3; D gene: -; clone size: many; CDR3 DNA: TGCAGTGCCGCCCCCGGGAGCCGCTGGTATTTT; CDR3 protein: CSAAPGSRWYF
V gene: TRBV12-3/TRBV12-4; J gene: TRBJ2-1; D gene: TRBD2; clone size: many; CDR3 DNA: TGTGCCAGCAGTCCAGCGGGAGGCGGAGGCAATGAGCAGTTCTTC; CDR3 protein: CASSPAGGGGNEQFF
V gene: TRBV7-2; J gene: TRBJ1-2; D gene: -; clone size: -; CDR3 DNA: TGTGCCAGCAGCTTAATCGGGGGAGGCCATGGCTACACCTTC; CDR3 protein: CASSLIGGGHGYTF
V gene: TRBV7-2; J gene: TRBJ2-4; D gene: -; clone size: -; CDR3 DNA: TGTGCCAGCAGTGAATTTTTGGCCAAAAACATTCAGTACTTC; CDR3 protein: CASSEFLAKNIQYF
V gene: TRBV6-1; J gene: TRBJ2-1; D gene: -; clone size: -; CDR3 DNA: TGTGCCAGCAGAGAGGCAGGGGGGGTAGGCAATGAGCAGTTCTTC; CDR3 protein: CASREAGGVGNEQFF
V gene: TRBV5-1; J gene: TRBJ1-4; D gene: TRBD1; clone size: -; CDR3 DNA: TGCGCCAGCAGCTCCGGGACAGACGGTGAAAAACTGTTTTTT; CDR3 protein: CASSSGTDGEKLFF
V gene: TRBV27; J gene: TRBJ1-2; D gene: TRBD1; clone size: few; CDR3 DNA: TGTGCCAGCAGTTTACTGCCCCCCTGGGACAGGGATATTCACCATGGCTACACCTTC; CDR3 protein: CASSLLPPWDRDIHHGYTF
V gene: TRBV4-3; J gene: TRBJ2-5; D gene: -; clone size: many; CDR3 DNA: TGCGCCAGCAGCCGCCGCGCAGCAGGAGGAGAGACCCAGTACTTC; CDR3 protein: CASSRRAAGGETQYF
V gene: TRBV6-1; J gene: TRBJ2-3; D gene: TRBD1; clone size: many; CDR3 DNA: TGTGCCAGCAATACAGGGGGCACAGATACGCAGTATTTT; CDR3 protein: CASNTGGTDTQYF
V gene: TRBV20-1; J gene: TRBJ1-6; D gene: TRBD1; clone size: -; CDR3 DNA: TGCAGTGCTAGGAACAGGGGAAAGGGCTATAATTCACCCCTCCACTTT; CDR3 protein: CSARNRGKGYNSPLHF
V gene: TRBV5-1; J gene: TRBJ2-1; D gene: TRBD2; clone size: many; CDR3 DNA: TGCGCCAGCAGATCGGGACTAGCAGATTACAATGAGCAGTTCTTC; CDR3 protein: CASRSGLADYNEQFF
V gene: TRBV5-6; J gene: TRBJ2-1; D gene: -; clone size: few; CDR3 DNA: TGTGCCAGCAGCGAATCTGGGGTTAGTTCCTACAATGAGCAGTTCTTC; CDR3 protein: CASSESGVSSYNEQFF
V gene: TRBV20-1; J gene: TRBJ1-6; D gene: TRBD1; clone size: -; CDR3 DNA: TGCAGTGCTAGACCGACAGGGAGATATAATTCACCCCTCCACTTT; CDR3 protein: CSARPTGRYNSPLHF
V gene: TRBV12-5; J gene: TRBJ2-5; D gene: -; clone size: -; CDR3 DNA: TGTGCTAGTGCCCCCCGGGTAGGGGTAGAGACCCAGTACTTC; CDR3 protein: CASAPRVGVETQYF
V gene: TRBV4-3; J gene: TRBJ2-3; D gene: -; clone size: many; CDR3 DNA: TGCGCCAGCAGCCAAGGCCCATCGGGGGCCACAGATACGCAGTATTTT; CDR3 protein: CASSQGPSGATDTQYF
V gene: TRBV7-3; J gene: TRBJ2-1; D gene: TRBD2; clone size: few; CDR3 DNA: TGTGCCAGCAGCGTAATTGGTGGTGGACTAGCGAGTAATGAGCAGTTCTTC; CDR3 protein: CASSVIGGGLASNEQFF
V gene: TRBV5-5; J gene: TRBJ1-6; D gene: TRBD1; clone size: -; CDR3 DNA: TGTGCCAGCAGCTTGGAAGGGGGCGCATATTCACCCCTCCACTTT; CDR3 protein: CASSLEGGAYSPLHF
V gene: TRBV6-2/TRBV6-3; J gene: TRBJ2-1; D gene: -; clone size: few; CDR3 DNA: TGTGCCAGCAGCCCCCTAGGGTTGTCTCATCATGAGCAGTTCTTC; CDR3 protein: CASSPLGLSHHEQFF
V gene: TRBV20-1; J gene: TRBJ2-7; D gene: TRBD1; clone size: -; CDR3 DNA: TGCAGTGCTAGACCGTGGGACAGGGGCAACGAGCAGTACTTC; CDR3 protein: CSARPWDRGNEQYF